This is a list of T cell receptor beta chains from one sample in a study of blood T cells in healthy people across ages. TCRdb passed the 5' RACE reads through MiXCR, listing each CDR3 protein once. The repertoire consists of around 1,100,000 distinct CDR3 sequences, with 30% to 40% occurring once and the leading ten covering approximately 14%. Material: blood. These receptors all stem from a man aged 18-30 years in good health. Both conserved end residues are part of each CDR3. A D gene is named only where the DNA matches it firmly. The size of a clone is reported for some rows only, either as once, few or many, or as a class for expanded clones.

.,15,.,TRBV7-9,TRBJ1-2,TGTGCCAGCAGCTTCTTAAGGGCATCAAACTATGGCTACACCTTC,CASSFLRASNYGYTF
.,15,.,TRBV13,TRBJ1-2,TGTGCCAGCAGCCCTCCCTCAGGCACTAACTATGGCTACACCTTC,CASSPPSGTNYGYTF
.,16,.,TRBV4-1,TRBJ2-7,TGCGCCAGCAGCCAAGAAAGCCAGGGGGGTTCCTACGAGCAGTACTTC,CASSQESQGGSYEQYF
.,14,.,TRBV7-2,TRBJ2-5,TGTGCCAGCAGCTATTACGGCAGGGCAGAGACCCAGTACTTC,CASSYYGRAETQYF
.,19,.,TRBV9,TRBJ1-5,TGTGCCAGCAGCGTAGTTTTGGGTGGGCAAGGGGAGTCCAATCAGCCCCAGCATTTT,CASSVVLGGQGESNQPQHF
.,15,.,TRBV12-3/TRBV12-4,TRBJ2-1,TGTGCCAGCAGTTTTGTCGGGCTCACCTACAATGAGCAGTTCTTC,CASSFVGLTYNEQFF
.,17,.,TRBV3-1,TRBJ2-1,TGTGCCAGCAGCCCCTCCCAGAGGACAAACCTTTACAATGAGCAGTTCTTC,CASSPSQRTNLYNEQFF
.,13,few,TRBV7-3,TRBJ1-1,TGTGCCAGCAGCAGGGGCCGAGTCACTGAAGCTTTCTTT,CASSRGRVTEAFF
TRBD2,16,.,TRBV6-1,TRBJ2-2,TGTGCCAGCAGTGGCCTAGCGGGGGTGGTTACCGGGGAGCTGTTTTTT,CASSGLAGVVTGELFF
.,14,.,TRBV6-1,TRBJ2-7,TGTGCCAGCAGTGGAGGGGGAGAAACCTACGAGCAGTACTTC,CASSGGGETYEQYF
TRBD1,14,.,TRBV18,TRBJ1-2,TGTGCCAGCTCACCAGGGACAGGGTCGTTTGGGTACACCTTC,CASSPGTGSFGYTF
.,12,.,TRBV20-1,TRBJ2-4,TGCAGTGCCCTGTTAGCCAAAAATATTCAGTACTTC,CSALLAKNIQYF
.,13,.,TRBV2,TRBJ2-5,TGTGCCAGCAGTGTACAGGGCTGGGAGACCCAGTACTTC,CASSVQGWETQYF
.,13,.,TRBV20-1,TRBJ1-4,TGCAGTGTAGCGGGCCACGGGAATGAAAAACTGTTTTTT,CSVAGHGNEKLFF
.,14,.,TRBV4-3,TRBJ1-4,TGCGCCAGCAGCCTACGACGGGGTTGGGAAAAACTGTTTTTT,CASSLRRGWEKLFF
.,14,.,TRBV27,TRBJ1-2,TGTGCCAGCAGTTTCCGGCGGGGGAACTATGGCTACACCTTC,CASSFRRGNYGYTF
.,14,.,TRBV4-1,TRBJ1-5,TGCGCCAGCAGCCAGATTCTTGCCAATCAGCCCCAGCATTTT,CASSQILANQPQHF
.,12,.,TRBV2,TRBJ1-1,TGTGCCAGCTCGGGACTGGGCACTGAAGCTTTCTTT,CASSGLGTEAFF
.,15,.,TRBV21-1,TRBJ1-6,TGTGCCAGCAGTATTTCGACAGGGTGGAATTCACCCCCCCACTTT,CASSISTGWNSPPHF
.,15,.,TRBV5-1,TRBJ2-5,TGCGCCAGCAGCTTGGACACGGGAAGTAGGGAGACCCAGTACTTC,CASSLDTGSRETQYF